This T cell receptor (beta chain) came from a study of blood T cell repertoires in COVID-19. For the study at large: Acute and convalescent COVID-19 samples came from the United States, Italy and Spain. The cDNA or gDNA used as material had been derived from T cells, B-cell-depleted T cells, or PBMCs.

Original methodology: Estimates of nucleated cell counts were drawn from the amplification of reference gene primers. Assay used: immunoSEQ multiplex PCR; TCRdb lists only in-frame clones, some missing. V, J and clone size reflect that table, while D and trimming were determined from the DNA. The sample holds roughly 150,000 clones, approximately 82% seen once. There are 14 residues in the CDR3. The germline V gene has CDR1 SNHLY and CDR2 FYNNEI. Unmatched junction bases numbered 6, after V lost 5 bases and J lost 6 bases. The rearrangement uses TRBV2 and TRBJ2-2; 7 bases are a match to TRBD1. Sequenced sample: peripheral blood. This TCR was sampled from a man between 65 and 85 years old who had recovered from COVID-19. The chain's CDR3 is CASSSDRVPGELFF. CDR3 in DNA: TGTGCCAGCAGTTCCGACAGGGTCCCCGGGGAGCTGTTTTTT.